This TCR beta chain appears in the sequencing data of a study of identifying expanded T cells in peripheral blood. Healthy donors had no documented immune events, such as infections, while sampled. The method was immunoSEQ multiplex PCR; TCRdb's version includes in-frame clones alone and lacks a portion of them. The sample lists about 86,000 clones; approximately 85% were seen once. What was sequenced was blood. This receptor was identified in a person between 18 and 75 years old in good health.

CDR3 sequence reads: CASSQEGSDRGAESSGNTIYF. The CDR3 DNA reads TGTGCCAGCAGCCAAGAAGGGTCGGACAGGGGGGCGGAAAGCTCTGGAAACACCATATATTTT. The V and J genes are TRBV14 and TRBJ1-3, with 10 bases matching TRBD1. The CDR3 runs to 21 residues. Germline-derived CDR1 and CDR2 are SGHDN and FVKESK. V gave up 0 bases and J gave up 0 bases; unmatched junction bases: 14.